The text below deals with one T cell receptor beta chain. Its antigen is not known. These data come from a study of post-analysis software for immune sequencing data. Study findings and constraints: Patients had higher frequencies than controls of about five TRBV segments, including TRBV5-6, TRBV5-1 and TRBV20-1.

Unique molecular identifiers were present in the TCR beta cDNA libraries. TCRdb independently ran MiXCR on the PCR reads; one entry per CDR3 protein. This table has approximately 460,000 distinct CDR3 sequences, under 55% appearing once. The CDR3 consists of 14 residues. The germline V gene has CDR1 SGHTA and CDR2 FQGTGA. V was cut by 5 bases and J by 5 bases, with 14 bases left in between. Sequenced material: blood. The chain recombines TRBV7-3 with TRBJ2-3, with D maybe TRBD2 (5 bases). The sequence derives from a girl between 5 and 17 years old with multiple sclerosis. Here the CDR3 DNA reads TGTGCCAGCAGCGGGAATCCGGGGTTAGATACGCAGTATTTT. Protein: CASSGNPGLDTQYF.